These 27 T cell receptor beta chains share one sample of origin, sequenced in a study of T-cell memory formation after mild COVID-19. TCRdb fed the 5' RACE reads into MiXCR, producing one record per CDR3 protein. Among a few hundred thousand distinct CDR3 sequences, 15% to 20% were seen once, and the ten largest hold 22%. The specimen was PBMCs or a T cell subset sorted from them (not recorded which). The receptors stem from a young man who had mild COVID-19 (a few samples of this study predate the infection). Cell type and time point are not known.

This clonotype was detected ten times or more. The chain recombines TRBV4-1 with TRBJ2-2; D is ambiguous. The germline CDR1 and CDR2 sequences are MGHRA and YSYEKL. The CDR3 length is 15 residues. The V end was cut by 0 bases, the J end by 4 bases, with 9 bases between. The CDR3 DNA sequence: TGCGCCAGCAGCCAAGAGGTGGCCGTCACCGGGGAGCTGTTTTTT. This gives the protein CASSQEVAVTGELFF.

This chain connects TRBV6-5 to TRBJ2-3; D gene ambiguous. In germline, CDR1 is MNHEY, CDR2 SVGAGI. V lost 0 bases and J lost 3, with 4 bases in between. The CDR3 has 13 amino acids. The CDR3 is CASSYSPTDTQYF. CDR3 coding DNA: TGTGCCAGCAGTTACTCCCCTACAGATACGCAGTATTTT.

This chain uses TRBV6-5 with TRBJ2-7, with TRBD2 matching 7 bases. CDR3 length: 13 amino acids. Germline V lookup: CDR1 MNHEY, CDR2 SVGAGI. The V segment lost 6 bases and the J segment 3 bases; nucleotides outside the gene matches: 5. The CDR3 loop reads CASRPRGGYEQYV. The DNA of the CDR3 is TGTGCCAGCAGACCACGCGGGGGCTACGAGCAGTACGTC.

This clonotype has more than one count but fewer than ten. J is TRBJ1-2 and V is TRBV29-1; D is unclear. CDR3 size: 12 residues. CDR1 SQVTM and CDR2 ANQGSEA come from the germline V gene. Trimming removed 4 bases from V and 8 bases from J, with 14 bases in between. CDR3 DNA sequence: TGCAGCGTTGGTGAAGGGCTAAGGGGCTACACCTTC. This codes for CSVGEGLRGYTF.

J is TRBJ1-1 and V is TRBV12-5, with D unresolved. The CDR3 runs 9 residues. With 6 bases removed from V and 10 bases from J, the gap between germline ends came to 6 bases. Germline V gene sequence: CDR1 LGHNT, CDR2 FRNRAP. The CDR3 loop reads CASGVGAFF. Written as DNA, the CDR3 is TGTGCTAGTGGGGTCGGAGCTTTCTTT.

This clonotype showed up just a few times. V and J are TRBV5-5 and TRBJ2-1; maybe TRBD2 (6 bases). CDR1 is SGHKS and CDR2 is YYEKEE in the germline V gene (reference sequence). This CDR3 spans 11 amino acids. Trimming pared 4 bases from V and 9 bases from J, leaving 8 bases between. Here the CDR3 reads CASSQAGEQFF. The CDR3 coding sequence is TGTGCCAGCAGCCAAGCGGGTGAGCAGTTCTTC.

This clonotype occurred many times. The chain is built from TRBV7-2 and TRBJ2-5; D is ambiguous. Trimming shortened V by 6 bases and J by 5 bases, and 7 bases separated the two germline ends. This CDR3 has 11 amino acids. Per germline, CDR1 SGHTA and CDR2 FQGNSA. The CDR3 is CASRRSETQYF. CDR3 in DNA: TGTGCCAGCAGGCGAAGTGAGACCCAGTACTTC.

A few counts support this clonotype. The chain couples TRBV10-3 to TRBJ2-7; D is uncertain. The CDR3 has 14 residues. Germline V gene lookup returns CDR1 ENHRY and CDR2 SYGVKD. Trimming shortened V by 0 bases and J by 4 bases, and 10 bases separated the two germline ends. The CDR3 loop is CAISESSLPYEQYV. CDR3 in DNA: TGTGCCATCAGTGAGTCAAGTCTCCCTTACGAGCAGTACGTC.

The chain carries TRBV7-6 and TRBJ1-2, with D perhaps TRBD1 (6 bases). Germline CDR1 is SGHVS and CDR2 is FNYEAQ. The V end was cut by 1 base, the J end by 10 bases, with 22 bases between. The CDR3 consists of 16 residues. The CDR3 is CASSLEAGAIDSDYTF. The CDR3 DNA sequence: TGTGCCAGCAGCTTAGAGGCAGGGGCTATCGATTCTGACTACACCTTC.

This clonotype was recorded a few times. The CDR3: CASSQDNTETQYF. Written as DNA, the CDR3 is TGCGCCAGCAGCCAAGATAACACGGAGACCCAGTACTTC. This rearrangement joins TRBV4-3 to TRBJ2-5; D unresolved. Germline CDR1 LGHNA, CDR2 YSLEER. The germline V and J ends were trimmed by 0 bases and 5 bases, with 7 bases remaining between them. The CDR3 sequence is 13 residues long.

This clonotype turned up a few times. The gene calls are TRBV18 and TRBJ1-2, with unresolved D. CDR1 KGHSH and CDR2 LQKENI come from the germline V gene. V was trimmed by 3 bases and J by 0 bases, leaving 8 bases between them. There are 14 residues in the CDR3. CDR3 sequence: CASSPEGTNYGYTF. Written as DNA, the CDR3 is TGTGCCAGCTCACCGGAGGGAACTAACTATGGCTACACCTTC.

V usage is TRBV11-3 and J usage is TRBJ2-2; D tentatively fits TRBD1 or TRBD2 (5 bases each). Germline loops: CDR1 SGHNT, CDR2 YENEEA. V lost 10 bases and J lost 5, with 11 bases in between. The CDR3 loop spans 12 amino acids. CDR3 region: CATEGETGELFF. The CDR3, as DNA: TGTGCCACCGAAGGGGAGACCGGGGAGCTGTTTTTT.

V gene TRBV10-3 combines with J gene TRBJ2-3; the D gene could be TRBD1 or TRBD2 (5 bases each). CDR3 length equals 15 residues. Germline CDR1 reads ENHRY; CDR2 reads SYGVKD. V lost 5 bases to trimming and J lost 0 bases, with 12 bases between them. CDR3 DNA: TGTGCCATCAGTACCGGGACCGGAAGCACAGATACGCAGTATTTT. Protein sequence: CAISTGTGSTDTQYF.

The chain employs TRBV6-6 and TRBJ2-2, with D possibly being TRBD2 (5 bases). Germline assignment: CDR1 MNHNY and CDR2 SVGAGI (reference sequence). The CDR3 contains 14 residues. V lost 7 bases and J 3 bases, leaving 12 bases between the germline ends. CDR3 DNA sequence: TGTGCCAGCACCATCGGGATTCACACCGGGGAGCTGTTTTTT. Its translation: CASTIGIHTGELFF.

This clonotype appeared a few times. The V call is TRBV6-2 or TRBV6-3, the J call TRBJ1-6; D gene unclear. Germline assignment: CDR1 MNHEY and CDR2 SVGEGT. With 7 bases removed from V and 7 bases from J, the gap between germline ends came to 14 bases. The CDR3 sequence is 14 residues long. The DNA for the CDR3 is TGTGCCAGCAAGTCATCCAGAACCAATTCACCCCTCCACTTT. It specifies CASKSSRTNSPLHF.

This clonotype was counted many times. The V gene is TRBV28, the J gene TRBJ1-5; no clear D. The CDR3 has 11 amino acids. Per the germline V gene, CDR1 is MDHEN and CDR2 is SYDVKM. V dropped 6 bases and J dropped 11 bases, with 11 bases sitting between them. As DNA, the CDR3 is TGTGCCAGCAGAATAGGCGTATCCCAGCATTTT. Amino acid sequence: CASRIGVSQHF.

V and J are TRBV13 and TRBJ1-2; D may be TRBD1 (5 bases). The CDR3 covers 15 residues. Per the germline V gene, CDR1 is PRHDT and CDR2 is FYEKMQ (reference sequence). The ends were cut back, 5 bases at V and 7 bases at J, with 20 bases in the middle. The CDR3 DNA sequence: TGTGCCAGCAGCACCTGGGTTGGCAGGGACGGTGGCTACACCTTC. Its protein is CASSTWVGRDGGYTF. The full variable domain, its missing parts supplied by reference TRBV13 and TRBJ1-2, is AAGVIQSPRHLIKEKRETATLKCYPIPRHDTVYWYQQGPGQDPQFLISFYEKMQSDKGSIPDRFSAQQFSDYHSELNMSSLELGDSALYFCASSTWVGRDGGYTFGSGTRLTVV.

This clonotype was seen only a few times. The chain has TRBV5-4 and TRBJ1-5, with 7 bases aligning to TRBD1. This CDR3 spans 14 amino acids. Germline lookup yields CDR1 SGHNT and CDR2 YYREEE (reference sequence). J gave up 6 bases and V 4 bases, and 7 bases lay outside the gene matches. The CDR3 bases are TGTGCCAGCAGCCAAGGGGGCGCGGGTCAGCCCCAGCATTTT. This sequence encodes CASSQGGAGQPQHF. Together with reference TRBV5-4 and TRBJ1-5, the CDR3 gives the full variable domain: ETGVTQSPTHLIKTRGQQVTLRCSSQSGHNTVSWYQQALGQGPQFIFQYYREEENGRGNFPPRFSGLQFPNYSSELNVNALELDDSALYLCASSQGGAGQPQHFGDGTRLSIL.

The chain couples TRBV5-1 to TRBJ2-5; 8 positions agree with TRBD1. Germline V gives CDR1 SGHRS, CDR2 YFSETQ. This CDR3 is built from 14 residues. The V gene end was trimmed by 3 bases and the J gene end by 4 bases; junction bases not matched to a gene: 5. CDR3 sequence reads: CASSSRGPGETQYF. CDR3 DNA sequence: TGCGCCAGCAGCTCCAGGGGGCCAGGAGAGACCCAGTACTTC.

This clonotype has a handful of counts. The V and J genes are TRBV7-2 and TRBJ2-3; D remains unclear. The V gene's germline CDR1 is SGHTA and CDR2 FQGNSA. The CDR3 contains 13 residues. Trimming cost V 5 bases and J 4 bases, with 10 bases left between them. The CDR3 sequence: CASSLRAADTQYF. The DNA of the CDR3 is TGTGCCAGCAGCCTACGGGCCGCAGATACGCAGTATTTT.

In its sample, this clonotype was seen a few times. The chain combines TRBV20-1 with TRBJ2-1, with 10 bases fitting TRBD2. This CDR3 has 16 amino acids. The V gene end was trimmed by 0 bases and the J gene end by 12 bases; junction bases not matched to a gene: 14. Per the germline V gene, CDR1 is DFQATT and CDR2 is SNEGSKA (reference sequence). CDR3 sequence (DNA): TGCAGTGCTAGAGATCCCCTAGCGGGGGTGCCTAAGGGGCAGTTCTTC. Translation: CSARDPLAGVPKGQFF.

This clonotype was seen a few times. The gene calls are TRBV10-3 and TRBJ2-3; 11 bases match TRBD1. The CDR3 is 16 residues long. Germline V lookup: CDR1 ENHRY, CDR2 SYGVKD. V shed 6 bases and J 7 bases; nucleotides not matched to a gene: 12. The CDR3 bases are TGTGCCATCAGGAACCGGGGACAGGGGGGATTATATACGCAGTATTTT. Encoded protein: CAIRNRGQGGLYTQYF.

This chain joins TRBV4-2 and TRBJ2-4, with no clear D. There are 13 residues in the CDR3. Germline CDR1 is LGHNA and CDR2 is YNFKEQ. Deletions cut 4 bases from V and 1 base from J, with 5 bases between. The CDR3 sequence: CASSPEAKNIQYF. CDR3 coding DNA: TGTGCCAGCAGCCCAGAGGCCAAAAACATTCAGTACTTC.

The V and J genes are TRBV9 and TRBJ2-5, with D possibly being TRBD2 (6 bases). There are 14 residues in the CDR3. The V gene lost 4 bases and the J gene lost 5 bases, with 15 bases spanning the gap. Per germline, CDR1 SGDLS and CDR2 YYNGEE. This CDR3 is CASSLAGLAETQYF. In DNA, the CDR3 is TGTGCCAGCAGCCTCGCGGGGTTGGCCGAGACCCAGTACTTC.

A few counts support this clonotype. The J gene is TRBJ2-5, the V gene TRBV7-8; 9 bases match TRBD1. After removal of 5 bases from V and 5 bases from J, the junction contained 9 bases not matched to a gene. Germline CDR1 reads SGHVS; CDR2 reads FQNEAQ. This CDR3 is built from 15 residues. The CDR3 reads CASSPTGGGGETQYF. The CDR3 DNA sequence: TGTGCCAGCAGCCCGACAGGGGGGGGAGGCGAGACCCAGTACTTC.

The rearrangement uses TRBV12-3 or TRBV12-4 and TRBJ2-3; 9 bases are a match to TRBD2. CDR3 length: 15 residues. The junction had 7 bases not matched to a gene; V was cut back by 5 bases and J by 4 bases. The CDR3 spells CASSLGGGASDTQYF. In DNA form, the CDR3 reads TGTGCCAGCAGTCTGGGCGGGGGGGCTTCAGATACGCAGTATTTT.

Only a few counts were recorded for this clonotype. This sequence joins TRBV4-1 and TRBJ2-2, with unresolved D. V was clipped by 1 base and J by 9 bases, with 9 bases between them. The CDR3 length is 13 residues. Germline CDR1 and CDR2: MGHRA and YSYEKL. This CDR3 reads CASSQAANRELFF. CDR3 DNA: TGCGCCAGCAGCCAAGCGGCCAACCGGGAGCTGTTTTTT.